Presented here are 23 T cell receptor beta chains from one specimen sequenced in a study of a mutant IDH1 vaccine in newly diagnosed glioma. Their specific antigens are unknown. The sample's time point: week 11, during vaccination. What each vaccine dose contained was 300 ug of mutant IDH1 20-mer peptide, accompanied by topical imiquimod. Method: immunoSEQ multiplex PCR; TCRdb's copy keeps in-frame clones and lacks some. The data contain 100,000 to 150,000 clones, around 80% of them singletons. The sample here was PBMCs, taken from a glioma patient whose treatment included an IDH1 peptide vaccine. These receptors were taken from a man aged 35 to 55 with glioma.

This clone occurred a few times. V usage is TRBV7-8 and J usage is TRBJ2-3; 11 bases agree with TRBD2. Per the germline V gene, CDR1 is SGHVS and CDR2 is FQNEAQ. This CDR3 is built from 15 residues. V lost 3 bases and J lost 8; bases outside the gene matches: 7. The CDR3 coding sequence is TGTGCCAGCAGCTTGGGTAGCGGGGGGGAAGGTACGCAGTATTTT. It yields the protein CASSLGSGGEGTQYF.

This rearrangement joins TRBV4-2 to TRBJ2-5; TRBD1 is a possible D gene (5 bases). Looked up from germline, CDR1 is LGHNA and CDR2 is YNFKEQ. This CDR3 contains 13 residues. V shed 0 bases and J shed 3 bases, with 5 bases lying between them. CDR3 loop: CASSQDREETQYF. For the CDR3, the DNA is TGTGCCAGCAGCCAAGACAGGGAAGAGACCCAGTACTTC.

J is TRBJ1-5 and V is TRBV10-3, with 7 bases aligning to TRBD1. J was trimmed by 0 bases and V by 8 bases; bases with no gene match: 7. The CDR3 spans 15 residues. The germline V gene encodes CDR1 ENHRY and CDR2 SYGVKD. This CDR3 is CAIRDRLNSNQPQHF. The CDR3 DNA is TGTGCCATCCGGGACAGACTAAATAGCAATCAGCCCCAGCATTTT.

The chain combines TRBV5-1 with TRBJ2-1; D is ambiguous. Germline loops: CDR1 SGHRS, CDR2 YFSETQ. V lost 0 bases to trimming and J lost 5 bases, with 9 bases between them. This CDR3 spans 14 amino acids. Here the CDR3 reads CASSLGPGDNEQFF. CDR3 coding DNA: TGCGCCAGCAGCTTGGGCCCCGGTGACAATGAGCAGTTCTTC.

Written as DNA, the CDR3 is TGTGCCAGCAGTTTCGGAGGAAGGTACGAGCAGTACTTC. Residues: CASSFGGRYEQYF. The chain uses TRBV28 and TRBJ2-7; TRBD2 is a possible D gene (5 bases). V gave up 3 bases and J gave up 4 bases, with 10 bases separating them. This CDR3 comprises 13 residues. CDR1 MDHEN and CDR2 SYDVKM come from the germline V gene.

This rearrangement joins TRBV18 to TRBJ2-2; 9 positions agree with TRBD1. The germline gives CDR1 KGHSH, CDR2 LQKENI. This CDR3 spans 17 amino acids. With 1 base clipped from V and 1 base from J, the junction kept 4 bases outside the gene matches. CDR3 amino acids: CASSPQQGALNTGELFF. The CDR3 DNA is TGTGCCAGCTCACCACAACAGGGGGCGCTGAACACCGGGGAGCTGTTTTTT.

There are many counts of this clone. The V and J genes are TRBV7-2 and TRBJ1-3; D is possibly TRBD1 (6 bases). The germline V gene has CDR1 SGHTA and CDR2 FQGNSA. The CDR3 contains 18 residues. V shed 2 bases and J shed 0 bases, with 17 bases lying between them. This chain's CDR3 is CASSLWGGRPLSGNTIYF. The CDR3 bases are TGTGCCAGCAGCTTATGGGGGGGCAGACCTCTCTCTGGAAACACCATATATTTT.

The rearrangement links TRBV28 to TRBJ2-7; unclear D gene. The CDR3 is 11 amino acids. Looked up from germline, CDR1 is MDHEN and CDR2 is SYDVKM. Trimming cost V 5 bases and J 5 bases, with 7 bases left between them. The chain's CDR3 is CASSVQHEQYF. Written as DNA, the CDR3 is TGTGCCAGCAGTGTGCAGCACGAGCAGTACTTC.

Only one count was recorded for this clone. The gene calls are TRBV7-6 and TRBJ2-5; the D gene is possibly TRBD2 (6 bases). Germline assignment: CDR1 SGHVS and CDR2 FNYEAQ. The CDR3 runs 15 residues. V lost 4 bases and J lost 4, with 16 bases in between. The CDR3 bases are TGTGCCAGCAGCTCGGACTATGTAGATCGAGAGACCCAGTACTTC. Translating it yields CASSSDYVDRETQYF.

The chain carries TRBV29-1 and TRBJ2-1, with D perhaps assigned TRBD1 or TRBD2 (6 bases each). CDR3 length: 15 residues. Trimming took off 2 bases at V and 0 bases at J, with 11 bases between the two ends. CDR1 and CDR2 (germline): SQVTM, ANQGSEA. This chain's CDR3 is CSVETGGGSYNEQFF. The DNA of the CDR3 is TGCAGCGTTGAAACCGGGGGCGGCTCCTACAATGAGCAGTTCTTC.

This clone was counted only a few times. The J gene is TRBJ1-1, the V gene TRBV30; D not resolved. V was shortened by 4 bases and J by 1 base, with 10 bases between the two germline ends. The length of the CDR3 is 13 residues. Germline CDR1 reads GTSNPN; CDR2 reads SVGIG (reference sequence). CDR3 in DNA: TGTGCCTGGAAGGCCCAAGCGAACACTGAAGCTTTCTTT. It encodes CAWKAQANTEAFF.

The rearrangement links TRBV6-6 to TRBJ2-2; D might be TRBD1 or TRBD2, each matching 5 bases. In germline, CDR1 is MNHNY, CDR2 SVGAGI (reference sequence). CDR3 length: 14 amino acids. V was trimmed by 6 bases and J by 1 base, leaving 9 bases between them. CDR3 nucleotide sequence: TGTGCCAGCAGCCGGGACGGGAACACCGGGGAGCTGTTTTTT. Residues: CASSRDGNTGELFF.

The chain couples TRBV29-1 to TRBJ1-2, with D unresolved. V was pared by 4 bases and J by 2 bases, with 11 bases between. The CDR3 is 13 amino acids. Germline CDR1 is SQVTM and CDR2 is ANQGSEA. CDR3 nucleotides: TGCAGCGTTGGGTCCGGCGGAAACTATGGCTACACCTTC. This encodes CSVGSGGNYGYTF. Supplemented by reference TRBV29-1 and TRBJ1-2, the full variable domain reads SAVISQKPSRDICQRGTSLTIQCQVDSQVTMMFWYRQQPGQSLTLIATANQGSEATYESGFVIDKFPISRPNLTFSTLTVSNMSPEDSSIYLCSVGSGGNYGYTFGSGTRLTVV.

This clone appeared a single time. The genes are TRBV18 and TRBJ2-2, with D maybe TRBD1 (6 bases). The germline V gene encodes CDR1 KGHSH and CDR2 LQKENI. Deletions cut 4 bases from V and 0 bases from J, with 12 bases between. CDR3 length: 16 residues. DNA of the CDR3: TGTGCCAGCTCACTAGCCGGGACAACGAACACCGGGGAGCTGTTTTTT. Encoded protein: CASSLAGTTNTGELFF.

V and J are TRBV13 and TRBJ2-1; D may be TRBD1 or TRBD2 (5 bases each). Germline loops: CDR1 PRHDT, CDR2 FYEKMQ (reference sequence). Between the trimmed V and J ends, which lost 1 base and 10 bases, there was a span of 14 bases. CDR3 length equals 14 residues. The DNA of the CDR3 is TGTGCCAGCAGCTTAGCGGGGCCGACCGGAGAGCAGTTCTTC. Translating gives CASSLAGPTGEQFF.

This chain links TRBV12-2 with TRBJ1-1. TRBV12-2 is tagged as a pseudogene. The CDR3 extends over 18 amino acids. Here the CDR3 DNA reads TGTGCAAGTCGCTTAGCCGTTCGGGCAGAGCCTCAGAACACTGAAGCTTTCTTT. Translation gives CASRLAVRAEPQNTEAFF.

The gene calls are TRBV6-5 and TRBJ1-2, with TRBD1 as a possible D gene (5 bases). CDR1 MNHEY and CDR2 SVGAGI come from the germline V gene. Trimming cost V 5 bases and J 4 bases, with 17 bases left between them. The CDR3 runs 15 residues. Here the CDR3 DNA reads TGTGCCAGCAGTCCCACTGTGGGGCAGGGCTATGGCTACACCTTC. It translates to CASSPTVGQGYGYTF.

The rearrangement uses TRBV27 and TRBJ2-1, with 12 bases matching TRBD1. CDR1 and CDR2 (germline): MNHEY, SMNVEV (reference sequence). Germline trimming cut 5 bases from V and 9 bases from J; bases unmatched to any gene: 11. The CDR3 has 16 amino acids. The CDR3 DNA sequence: TGTGCCAGCAGTCGAGCCGGGACAGGGGGCGGCAGTGAGCAGTTCTTC. It yields the protein CASSRAGTGGGSEQFF.

The chain has TRBV28 and TRBJ1-3; D not certain. V lost 6 bases and J 0 bases, leaving 12 bases between the germline ends. Germline V gene sequence: CDR1 MDHEN, CDR2 SYDVKM. This CDR3 comprises 15 residues. The chain's CDR3 is CASSWENYSGNTIYF. The CDR3 bases are TGTGCCAGCAGCTGGGAGAATTACTCTGGAAACACCATATATTTT.

This chain uses TRBV5-6 with TRBJ2-7; the match to TRBD1 covers 8 bases. CDR1 SGHDT and CDR2 YYEEEE come from the germline V gene. J was trimmed by 1 base and V by 4 bases; bases with no gene match: 13. The CDR3 sequence is 17 residues long. CDR3 coding DNA: TGTGCCAGCAGCCTACCGGGACAGGTTGGGAAGTCCTACGAGCAGTACTTC. It encodes CASSLPGQVGKSYEQYF.

CDR3 DNA: TGTGCCAGCAGTTTAGGCGGGACAGCCAATAATGAAAAACTGTTTTTT. Translation gives CASSLGGTANNEKLFF. V and J are TRBV27 and TRBJ1-4, with 7 bases identical to TRBD1. Germline V gives CDR1 MNHEY, CDR2 SMNVEV (reference sequence). The CDR3 length is 16 residues. The junction had 7 bases not matched to a gene; V was cut back by 2 bases and J by 4 bases. The complete variable domain, with remaining parts taken from reference TRBV27 and TRBJ1-4, reads EAQVTQNPRYLITVTGKKLTVTCSQNMNHEYMSWYRQDPGLGLRQIYYSMNVEVTDKGDVPEGYKVSRKEKRNFPLILESPSPNQTSLYFCASSLGGTANNEKLFFGSGTQLSVL.

This clone appeared a single time. This chain uses TRBV30 with TRBJ2-3; D might be TRBD1 (6 bases). The germline V and J ends were trimmed by 0 bases and 7 bases, with 11 bases remaining between them. Germline assignment: CDR1 GTSNPN and CDR2 SVGIG (reference sequence). The CDR3 totals 13 residues. CDR3 protein: CAWSVQGPNTQYF. The CDR3, as DNA: TGTGCCTGGAGTGTACAGGGACCCAATACGCAGTATTTT.

This clone was detected only a few times. The chain uses TRBV5-4 and TRBJ1-2; no firm D call. CDR1 is SGHNT and CDR2 is YYREEE in the germline V gene (reference sequence). CDR3 size: 15 residues. Trimming removed 1 base at V and 4 bases at J, with 14 bases between. The CDR3 coding sequence is TGTGCCAGCAGCTTGCCCCCGGTGACGGCCTATGGCTACACCTTC. Its protein is CASSLPPVTAYGYTF.